Below, 20 T cell receptor beta chains from the same sample are listed, as sequenced in a study of identical twins. TCRdb independently ran MiXCR on the 5' RACE reads; one entry per CDR3 protein. The sample lists approximately 1.8 million distinct CDR3 sequences, about 32% occurring once. The material sequenced was cord blood. Receptors originate from a newborn girl in good health.

This clonotype was counted a single time. The CDR3 sequence: CASSSDSSGANVLTF. The CDR3 bases are TGCGCCAGCAGCTCCGACAGCTCTGGGGCCAACGTCCTGACTTTC. The chain combines TRBV5-1 with TRBJ2-6; D is perhaps TRBD1 (5 bases). CDR1 is SGHRS, CDR2 YFSETQ, per germline. The germline V and J ends were trimmed by 3 bases and 0 bases, with 7 bases remaining between them. The CDR3 has 15 amino acids.

V usage is TRBV27 and J usage is TRBJ2-7, with D perhaps given as TRBD1 or TRBD2 (5 bases each). The CDR3 extends over 13 amino acids. V lost 8 bases and J lost 0, with 11 bases in between. Germline V gives CDR1 MNHEY, CDR2 SMNVEV (reference sequence). The CDR3 DNA reads TGTGCCAGCGAGGGGAGTGGCTCCTACGAGCAGTACTTC. It yields the protein CASEGSGSYEQYF.

This clonotype was seen a single time. The V gene is TRBV20-1, the J gene TRBJ2-3; D is ambiguous. Trimming cost V 7 bases and J 2 bases, with 13 bases left between them. CDR3 length: 13 residues. Germline V gives CDR1 DFQATT, CDR2 SNEGSKA (reference sequence). CDR3 sequence reads: CSGHLGVTDTQYF. In DNA, the CDR3 is TGCAGTGGTCATCTAGGCGTCACAGATACGCAGTATTTT.

This chain connects TRBV2 to TRBJ2-2, with D hard to call. CDR1 and CDR2 (germline): SNHLY, FYNNEI. This CDR3 spans 13 amino acids. Here the CDR3 DNA reads TGTGCTACCAGGCAGGATAACACCGGGGAGCTGTTTTTT. This encodes CATRQDNTGELFF. The whole variable domain, remainder taken from reference TRBV2 and TRBJ2-2, is EPEVTQTPSHQVTQMGQEVILRCVPISNHLYFYWYRQILGQKVEFLVSFYNNEISEKSEIFDDQFSVERPDGSNFTLKIRSTKLEDSAMYFCATRQDNTGELFFGEGSRLTVL.

The sample holds many counts of this clonotype. The chain joins TRBV28 to TRBJ2-5, with 7 bases lining up with TRBD1. This CDR3 comprises 14 residues. In germline, CDR1 is MDHEN, CDR2 SYDVKM. Trimming removed 6 bases from V and 2 bases from J; junction bases left unmatched: 6. The CDR3 sequence: CASSSGQVQETQYF. CDR3 nucleotides: TGTGCCAGCAGCTCCGGACAGGTTCAAGAGACCCAGTACTTC.

The sample holds a few counts of this clonotype. The chain couples TRBV12-3 or TRBV12-4 to TRBJ2-7; TRBD1 matches at 11 bases. The length of the CDR3 is 15 residues. With V trimmed by 5 bases and J by 3 bases, 6 bases remained unmatched. The CDR3 reads CASSPGTGGVYEQYF. Written as DNA, the CDR3 is TGTGCCAGCAGTCCTGGGACAGGGGGAGTCTACGAGCAGTACTTC.

This clonotype was found once. The chain recombines TRBV18 with TRBJ2-5, with a weak D call TRBD2 (6 bases). Germline CDR1 KGHSH, CDR2 LQKENI. The CDR3 spans 16 residues. With 1 base removed from V and 11 bases from J, the gap between germline ends came to 23 bases. For the CDR3, the DNA is TGTGCCAGCTCACCACGGGCTGGGACTGTATACAATGAGCAGTACTTC. Its protein is CASSPRAGTVYNEQYF.

There are many counts of this clonotype. V gene TRBV12-3 or TRBV12-4 combines with J gene TRBJ2-3; TRBD2 agrees at 11 bases. The V and J ends lost 1 base and 6 bases, in that order; junction bases with no gene match: 9. This CDR3 region has 17 residues. The CDR3 region has the DNA TGTGCCAGCAGTTTAGGGAGACTAGCGGGGTTCCTCGATACGCAGTATTTT. Protein sequence: CASSLGRLAGFLDTQYF.

The V gene is TRBV12-3 or TRBV12-4, the J gene TRBJ2-7; D tentatively fits TRBD1 or TRBD2 (5 bases each). There are 15 residues in the CDR3. V lost 5 bases, J lost 7 bases, and 21 bases lay in between. The CDR3 here is CASSPSLLGDHEQYF. For the CDR3, the DNA is TGTGCCAGCAGTCCCTCTCTGCTAGGGGACCATGAGCAGTACTTC.

The chain links TRBV2 to TRBJ2-4, with D possibly matching TRBD1 (5 bases). From germline, CDR1 is SNHLY and CDR2 FYNNEI. V was shortened by 8 bases and J by 6 bases, with 14 bases between the two germline ends. The CDR3 has 13 residues. CDR3 sequence reads: CASFKGNGNIQYF. The CDR3 DNA reads TGTGCCAGCTTTAAGGGGAACGGAAACATTCAGTACTTC.

Only a few counts were recorded for this clonotype. The rearrangement uses TRBV12-5 and TRBJ1-3; 9 positions match TRBD1. The CDR3 spans 15 residues. J was trimmed by 2 bases and V by 6 bases; bases with no gene match: 5. Germline CDR1 is LGHNT and CDR2 is FRNRAP. Here the CDR3 DNA reads TGTGCTAGTGGCCTTAGACAGGGGGCTGGAAACACCATATATTTT. Translated: CASGLRQGAGNTIYF.

This clonotype turned up a few times. The rearrangement uses TRBV5-1 and TRBJ2-1; TRBD2 matches at 11 bases. Germline V gene data show CDR1 as SGHRS and CDR2 as YFSETQ. With V trimmed by 4 bases and J by 6 bases, 9 bases remained unmatched. The CDR3 is made up of 16 amino acids. CDR3 sequence (DNA): TGCGCCAGCAGCCGCAGGACGGGACTAGCGGCCAATGAGCAGTTCTTC. It encodes CASSRRTGLAANEQFF.

The rearrangement joins TRBV20-1 to TRBJ2-3, with 7 bases that match TRBD2. V shed 1 base, J shed 10 bases, and the junction held 8 bases outside the gene matches. The length of the CDR3 is 13 residues. Germline values: CDR1 DFQATT, CDR2 SNEGSKA (reference sequence). The CDR3 DNA follows: TGCAGTGCTAGAGTGGCTAGCGGTTCACCGCAGTATTTT. The encoded protein is CSARVASGSPQYF.

This clonotype has only a few counts. V and J are TRBV3-1 and TRBJ2-5, with D possibly matching TRBD2 (6 bases). V lost 5 bases to trimming and J lost 5 bases, with 21 bases between them. Germline CDR1 reads LGHDT; CDR2 reads YNNKEL (reference sequence). The CDR3 consists of 16 residues. CDR3: CASSTRGSYTTETQYF. Written as DNA, the CDR3 is TGTGCCAGCAGCACACGGGGGAGTTATACGACGGAGACCCAGTACTTC.

The chain uses TRBV21-1 and TRBJ2-5; TRBD1, the D gene given by the table, was not confirmed from the DNA. TRBV21-1 is a pseudogene locus. This CDR3 region has 15 residues. The CDR3 nucleotides read TGTGCCTGCAGCAAAGCTACGACAGGGAGGGAGACCCAGTACTTC. The encoded protein is CACSKATTGRETQYF.

In this sample, this clonotype turned up many times. The chain is built from TRBV12-3 or TRBV12-4 and TRBJ1-1, with D tentatively TRBD1 (5 bases). CDR3 length equals 13 residues. Trimming took off 6 bases at V and 1 base at J, with 9 bases between the two ends. Written as DNA, the CDR3 is TGTGCCAGCAGCCCGACAGAGAACACTGAAGCTTTCTTT. Protein sequence: CASSPTENTEAFF.

This sequence joins TRBV20-1 and TRBJ2-5, with TRBD1 matching over 12 bases. CDR1 and CDR2 (germline): DFQATT, SNEGSKA (reference sequence). Trimming took 3 bases from V and 7 from J; bases not matched to a gene: 3. CDR3 length: 13 amino acids. CDR3 protein: CSASGTGGVTQYF. DNA for the CDR3: TGCAGTGCTAGTGGGACAGGGGGCGTGACCCAGTACTTC.

The rearrangement joins TRBV20-1 to TRBJ1-2; 8 bases map to TRBD1. Germline assignment: CDR1 DFQATT and CDR2 SNEGSKA (reference sequence). This CDR3 has 14 residues. V lost 7 bases to trimming and J lost 0 bases; unmatched junction nucleotides: 7. The CDR3 here is CSVDGTGPNYGYTF. The CDR3 DNA reads TGCAGTGTAGACGGGACAGGACCTAACTATGGCTACACCTTC.

The rearrangement uses TRBV20-1 and TRBJ1-1, with 7 bases fitting TRBD1. This CDR3 region has 13 residues. Germline values: CDR1 DFQATT, CDR2 SNEGSKA (reference sequence). Trimming at V came to 5 bases and at J to 3 bases, leaving 6 bases not matched to a gene. The CDR3 DNA sequence: TGCAGTGCTTTCCAGGGGGGCTACACTGAAGCTTTCTTT. Protein: CSAFQGGYTEAFF.

The gene calls are TRBV5-4 and TRBJ2-1; possibly TRBD2 for D (5 bases). CDR1 is SGHNT, CDR2 YYREEE, per germline (reference sequence). The CDR3 is 16 residues long. Trimming pared 0 bases from V and 2 bases from J, leaving 12 bases between. The CDR3 DNA sequence: TGTGCCAGCAGCTTGGCTTCCAGCGGTGCCTACAATGAGCAGTTCTTC. This encodes CASSLASSGAYNEQFF.